Below, 15 T cell receptor beta chains from the same sample are listed, as sequenced in a study of Ad26.COV2.S vaccination and SARS-CoV-2 variants (dated by TCRdb to about 2021). In the paper's terms, the treatment or condition label means: around 19 received Ad26.COV2.S at low or high dose, single or two shots; roughly five received placebo; per-sample allocation not given. For vaccine and placebo recipients, repertoires were sequenced using samples collected on day 63 after the first injection. Receptor libraries were prepared by the immunoSEQ multiplex PCR assay. TCRdb took this table from immuneACCESS and kept in-frame rearrangements with V and J called. Such tables lack part of the clones; where checked against another copy, unresolved V genes explain under half of the gap, and the rest is unexplained. In all, the sample holds around 450,000 clones, and about 93% of those were seen once. Together, the top ten hold 9% to 15% of the sample.

Here the sequenced sample was peripheral blood, taken in a trial of Ad26.COV2.S vaccine versus placebo. The receptors stem from a person between 18 and 60 years old who received the Ad26.COV2.S COVID-19 vaccine or a placebo.

The genes are TRBV9 and TRBJ1-5; 7 bases fit TRBD1. J was trimmed by 0 bases and V by 4 bases; bases with no gene match: 4. Germline V gene sequence: CDR1 SGDLS, CDR2 YYNGEE. The CDR3 sequence is 15 residues long. The CDR3 DNA sequence: TGTGCCAGCAGCCCCGGGACAGATAGCAATCAGCCCCAGCATTTT. Translation gives CASSPGTDSNQPQHF.

J is TRBJ2-2 and V is TRBV3-1 (or the pseudogene TRBV3-2); 10 bases are a match to TRBD2. The CDR3 consists of 16 residues. V shed 1 base and J 4 bases; nucleotides not matched to a gene: 3. CDR1 and CDR2 from the germline V gene are LGHDT and YNNKEL (reference sequence). The CDR3 loop is CASSQGSSGSTGELFF. In DNA, the CDR3 is TGTGCCAGCAGCCAAGGATCTAGCGGGAGCACCGGGGAGCTGTTTTTT.

The chain recombines TRBV6-5 with TRBJ1-4, with D hard to call. The germline CDR1 and CDR2 sequences are MNHEY and SVGAGI. This CDR3 region has 14 residues. V was cut by 2 bases and J by 4 bases, with 8 bases left in between. The CDR3 is CASSYGQFNEKLFF. The DNA of the CDR3 is TGTGCCAGCAGTTACGGGCAGTTTAATGAAAAACTGTTTTTT.

The rearrangement links TRBV6-2 or TRBV6-3 to TRBJ1-5, with D maybe TRBD1 (5 bases). V shed 4 bases and J shed 6 bases, with 13 bases lying between them. This CDR3 contains 14 residues. The germline V gene encodes CDR1 MNHEY and CDR2 SVGEGT. The CDR3 nucleotides are TGTGCCAGCAGTTGGGGGGATCGGATTCAGCCCCAGCATTTT. This codes for CASSWGDRIQPQHF.

The J gene is TRBJ2-3, the V gene TRBV5-1; 8 nucleotides align to TRBD1. This CDR3 is built from 14 residues. V dropped 2 bases and J dropped 4; count of bases not matched to a gene: 3. Germline assignment: CDR1 SGHRS and CDR2 YFSETQ. CDR3 amino acids: CASSLQGVPDTQYF. In DNA, the CDR3 is TGCGCCAGCAGCTTACAGGGGGTCCCAGATACGCAGTATTTT. The full variable domain, rest sourced from reference TRBV5-1 and TRBJ2-3, is KAGVTQTPRYLIKTRGQQVTLSCSPISGHRSVSWYQQTPGQGLQFLFEYFSETQRNKGNFPGRFSGRQFSNSRSEMNVSTLELGDSALYLCASSLQGVPDTQYFGPGTRLTVL.

The chain carries TRBV19 and TRBJ2-7, with 13 bases aligning to TRBD2. The trim removed 5 bases at V and 2 bases at J, leaving 9 bases unmatched. CDR1 is LNHDA, CDR2 SQIVND, per germline (reference sequence). This CDR3 has 17 residues. This chain's CDR3 is CASSYTSGRADTYEQYF. CDR3 DNA sequence: TGTGCCAGTAGTTACACTAGCGGGAGGGCCGATACCTACGAGCAGTACTTC. The whole variable domain, remainder taken from reference TRBV19 and TRBJ2-7, is DGGITQSPKYLFRKEGQNVTLSCEQNLNHDAMYWYRQDPGQGLRLIYYSQIVNDFQKGDIAEGYSVSREKKESFPLTVTSAQKNPTAFYLCASSYTSGRADTYEQYFGPGTRLTVT.

This clone has just one count. V and J are TRBV30 and TRBJ1-1; a possible D gene is TRBD1 (6 bases). The CDR3 is made up of 11 amino acids. Trimming took off 1 base at V and 9 bases at J, with 9 bases between the two ends. Germline CDR1 GTSNPN, CDR2 SVGIG (reference sequence). CDR3 nucleotide sequence: TGTGCCTGGAGTGGAGGGGGGAAAGCTTTCTTT. Protein product: CAWSGGGKAFF.

This clone was detected once. CDR3 amino acids: CASRDGTGANTGELFF. In DNA form, the CDR3 reads TGCGCCAGCAGAGACGGGACAGGGGCGAACACCGGGGAGCTGTTTTTT. This chain uses TRBV10-2 with TRBJ2-2; 10 nucleotides match TRBD1. Germline CDR1 WSHSY, CDR2 SAAADI. The J segment lost 0 bases and the V segment lost 6 bases, leaving 4 bases of the junction unmatched. The CDR3 is 16 amino acids.

The V call is TRBV27, the J call TRBJ2-1; D gene unclear. The CDR3 contains 13 residues. Germline CDR1 and CDR2: MNHEY and SMNVEV (reference sequence). Trimming stripped 3 bases from V and 7 bases from J, with 10 bases between. CDR3 protein: CASSFRLGNEQFF. Written as DNA, the CDR3 is TGTGCCAGCAGTTTCAGATTGGGGAATGAGCAGTTCTTC.

The rearrangement links TRBV15 to TRBJ1-2; D may be TRBD1 (5 bases). Between the trimmed V and J ends, which lost 0 bases and 1 base, there was a span of 6 bases. Germline values: CDR1 LNHNV, CDR2 YYDKDF (reference sequence). CDR3 length equals 14 residues. The CDR3 protein is CATSRDRVNYGYTF. The DNA of the CDR3 is TGTGCCACCAGCAGAGACAGGGTTAACTATGGCTACACCTTC.

The chain recombines TRBV7-2 with TRBJ1-1; the match to TRBD1 covers 9 bases. The CDR3 has 13 residues. Germline trimming cut 4 bases from V and 6 bases from J; bases unmatched to any gene: 3. Germline V gene lookup returns CDR1 SGHTA and CDR2 FQGNSA. This CDR3 is CASSYNRGPEAFF. DNA for the CDR3: TGTGCCAGCAGCTATAACAGGGGGCCTGAAGCTTTCTTT.

The chain joins TRBV24-1 to TRBJ2-1, with 9 bases fitting TRBD2. J gave up 10 bases and V 3 bases, and 12 bases lay outside the gene matches. Germline loops: CDR1 KGHDR, CDR2 SFDVKD. The CDR3 sequence is 16 residues long. CDR3 sequence reads: CATSDPPGLAASEQFF. As DNA, the CDR3 is TGTGCCACCAGTGATCCTCCGGGACTAGCCGCAAGCGAGCAGTTCTTC.

The V and J genes are TRBV27 and TRBJ2-7, with 8 bases identical to TRBD2. Germline values: CDR1 MNHEY, CDR2 SMNVEV (reference sequence). V was pared by 2 bases and J by 6 bases, with 6 bases of the junction left unmatched. This CDR3 is built from 14 residues. The CDR3 DNA sequence: TGTGCCAGCAGTTTAGGATTAGCGGGGCTCGAGCAGTACTTC. It specifies CASSLGLAGLEQYF.

The gene calls are TRBV6-5 and TRBJ2-1; 10 bases are a match to TRBD2. This CDR3 is 15 amino acids long. CDR1 and CDR2 (germline): MNHEY, SVGAGI. The ends lost 6 bases at V and 8 bases at J; junction bases unmatched: 10. This CDR3 reads CASSALAGVGYEQFF. The CDR3 region has the DNA TGTGCCAGCAGCGCGCTAGCGGGAGTAGGGTATGAGCAGTTCTTC.

This chain uses TRBV19 with TRBJ2-5; 7 bases are a match to TRBD1. The V gene end was trimmed by 6 bases and the J gene end by 0 bases; junction bases not matched to a gene: 7. CDR3 length: 15 residues. Germline values: CDR1 LNHDA, CDR2 SQIVND (reference sequence). For the CDR3, the DNA is TGTGCCAGTAGAAATCCTGGGACAGACCAAGAGACCCAGTACTTC. Its translation: CASRNPGTDQETQYF.